The T cell receptor beta chain described here comes from a study of blood T cell repertoires in COVID-19. Study as a whole: Whether acute or convalescent, the COVID-19 samples came from the United States, Italy and Spain.

Original data processing: Amplification with reference gene primers provided the estimates of nucleated cell counts. Clones were read by immunoSEQ multiplex PCR, and TCRdb kept only the in-frame ones, dropping some. V, J and clone size are those of that table, while D and trimming were read from the DNA. The table shows about 140,000 clones, with 82% occurring only once. The germline V gene encodes CDR1 MGHRA and CDR2 YSYEKL. V dropped 1 base and J dropped 1; count of bases not matched to a gene: 8. The CDR3 has 17 residues. This clone has just one count. This receptor was obtained from a woman at least 80 years old with acute or convalescent COVID-19. V gene TRBV4-1 combines with J gene TRBJ1-2; 8 bases are a match to TRBD1. Input material: peripheral blood. The CDR3 coding sequence is TGCGCCAGCAGCCAAGGGACAGGGAAGACCCATAACTATGGCTACACCTTC. This translates into CASSQGTGKTHNYGYTF.